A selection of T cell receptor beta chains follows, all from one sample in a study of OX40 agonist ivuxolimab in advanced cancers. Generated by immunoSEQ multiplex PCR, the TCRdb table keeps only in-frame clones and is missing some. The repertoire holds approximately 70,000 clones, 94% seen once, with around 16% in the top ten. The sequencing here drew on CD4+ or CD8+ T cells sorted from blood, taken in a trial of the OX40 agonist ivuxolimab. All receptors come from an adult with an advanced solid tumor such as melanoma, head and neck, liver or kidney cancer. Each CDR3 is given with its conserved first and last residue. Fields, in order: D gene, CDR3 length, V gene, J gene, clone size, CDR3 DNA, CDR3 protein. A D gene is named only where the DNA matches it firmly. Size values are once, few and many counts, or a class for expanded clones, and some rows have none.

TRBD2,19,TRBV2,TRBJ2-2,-,TGTGCCAGCAGCGGGCCGGGACTAGCGATCGCCGTGGACACCGGGGAGCTGTTTTTT,CASSGPGLAIAVDTGELFF
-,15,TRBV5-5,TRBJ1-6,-,TGTGCCAGCAGCTTTGACGACGGAGTCGGTTCACCCCTCCACTTT,CASSFDDGVGSPLHF
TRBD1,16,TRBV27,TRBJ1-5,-,TGTGCCAGCAGTTTATTAAAAGGCCTATCGGACAGGAGCCAGCATTTT,CASSLLKGLSDRSQHF
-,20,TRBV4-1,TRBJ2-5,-,TGCGCCAGCAGCCAACCCCCTACCATATTTATCAGTGAGGAAGAGGAGACCCAGTACTTC,CASSQPPTIFISEEEETQYF
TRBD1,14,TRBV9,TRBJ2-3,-,TGTGCCAGCAGCGAGACAGGGAACACAGATACGCAGTATTTT,CASSETGNTDTQYF
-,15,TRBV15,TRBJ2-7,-,TGTGCCACCAGCAGGTCGAAGGGATTCTCCTACGAGCAGTACTTC,CATSRSKGFSYEQYF
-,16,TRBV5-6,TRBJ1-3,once,TGTGCCAGCAGCTTGGCCGGGGGGTTCTCTGGAAACACCATATATTTT,CASSLAGGFSGNTIYF
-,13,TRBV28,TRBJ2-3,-,TGTGCCAGCAGTTTACTAGTTGGAGATACGCAGTATTTT,CASSLLVGDTQYF
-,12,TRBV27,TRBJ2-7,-,TGTGCCAGCAGTGCCAGGGACTACGAGCAGTACTTC,CASSARDYEQYF
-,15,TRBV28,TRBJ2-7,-,TGTGCCAGCAGTTTAGGGACGGAGATTCCCTACGAGCAGTACTTC,CASSLGTEIPYEQYF
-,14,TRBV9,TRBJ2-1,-,TGTGCCAGCAGCCCCGGGAAGGGTTACAATGAGCAGTTCTTC,CASSPGKGYNEQFF
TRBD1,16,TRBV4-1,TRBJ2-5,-,TGCGCCAGCAGCCAAGAGAAGGACAGGGAGGTGGAGACCCAGTACTTC,CASSQEKDREVETQYF
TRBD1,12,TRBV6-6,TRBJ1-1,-,TGTGCCAGCGGTCGGGACAGGTCTGAAGCTTTCTTT,CASGRDRSEAFF
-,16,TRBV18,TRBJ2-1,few,TGTGCCAGCTCACATAGTCAGGACGGGACATACAATGAGCAGTTCTTC,CASSHSQDGTYNEQFF
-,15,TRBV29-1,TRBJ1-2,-,TGCAGCGTTGAAGATAGGGACATTGCTAACTATGGCTACACCTTC,CSVEDRDIANYGYTF
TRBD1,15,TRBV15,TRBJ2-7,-,TGTGCCACCAGCAGAGATCGGGACAGGGGTACTGAGCAGTACTTC,CATSRDRDRGTEQYF
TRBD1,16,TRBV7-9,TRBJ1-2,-,TGTGCCAGCAGCTCTCCCACTACAGGGGTAGTCTATGGCTACACCTTC,CASSSPTTGVVYGYTF
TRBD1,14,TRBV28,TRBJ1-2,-,TGTGCCAGCAGTCGGACAGGAGACTTCTATGGCTACACCTTC,CASSRTGDFYGYTF
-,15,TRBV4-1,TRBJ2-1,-,TGCGCCAGCAGCCGGTCCCCGACTAGTTCCCATGAGCAGTTCTTC,CASSRSPTSSHEQFF
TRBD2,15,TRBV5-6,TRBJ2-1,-,TGTGCCAGCAGCTTGGGCTCACTAGCGTACAATGAGCAGTTCTTC,CASSLGSLAYNEQFF
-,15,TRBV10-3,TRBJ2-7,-,TGTGCCATCAGTGAAGCGGACAGGACTACCTACGAGCAGTACTTC,CAISEADRTTYEQYF
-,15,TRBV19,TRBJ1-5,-,TGTGCCAGTAACCTTGAGGGGGGCAGCAATCAGCCCCAGCATTTT,CASNLEGGSNQPQHF
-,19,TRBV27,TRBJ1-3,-,TGTGCCAGCAGTTTATATGGAGGGTTGGAGGTCAGCTCTGGAAACACCATATATTTT,CASSLYGGLEVSSGNTIYF
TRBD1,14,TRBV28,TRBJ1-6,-,TGTGCCAGCAGCCTGACAGGGGCCGGCTCACCCCTCCACTTT,CASSLTGAGSPLHF
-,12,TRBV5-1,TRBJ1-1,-,TGCGCCAGCAGGGTGGGGGGGACCGAAGCTTTCTTT,CASRVGGTEAFF
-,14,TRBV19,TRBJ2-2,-,TGTGCCAGTAGTATAAGAGCGAACACCGGGGAGCTGTTTTTT,CASSIRANTGELFF
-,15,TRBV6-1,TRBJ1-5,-,TGTGCCAGCAGTGAATGGATAGGGAGCAATCAGCCCCAGCATTTT,CASSEWIGSNQPQHF
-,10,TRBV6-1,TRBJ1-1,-,TGTGCCAGCCGGAACACTGAAGCTTTCTTT,CASRNTEAFF
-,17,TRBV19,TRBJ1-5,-,TGTGCCAGTACCCTATTACCCTCGTCCCAGGCAGGCCAGCCCCAGCATTTT,CASTLLPSSQAGQPQHF
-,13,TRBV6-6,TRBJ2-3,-,TGTGCCAGCAGTTACAGGGGCACAGATACGCAGTATTTT,CASSYRGTDTQYF
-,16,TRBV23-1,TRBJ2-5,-,TGCGCCAGCAGTCAATGTCGGCCACCCGGGAAAGAGACCCAGTACTTC,CASSQCRPPGKETQYF
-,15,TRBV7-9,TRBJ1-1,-,TGTGCCAGCAGCTTAGGGGGGGATATGAACACTGAAGCTTTCTTT,CASSLGGDMNTEAFF
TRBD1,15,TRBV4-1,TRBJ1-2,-,TGCGCCAGCAGCCTGCGGGACAGGGAAGGACATGGCTACACCTTC,CASSLRDREGHGYTF
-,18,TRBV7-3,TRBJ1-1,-,TGTGCCAGCAGCATCTATCCGGCCGGACACCCCTCGAACACTGAAGCTTTCTTT,CASSIYPAGHPSNTEAFF
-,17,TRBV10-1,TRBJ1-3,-,TGCGCCACCACGGTGGGTAGGAGTCTGGTATTTGGAAACACCATATATTTT,CATTVGRSLVFGNTIYF
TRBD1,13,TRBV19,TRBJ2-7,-,TGTGCCAGTAGTTACACAGGGGACTACGAGCAGTACTTC,CASSYTGDYEQYF
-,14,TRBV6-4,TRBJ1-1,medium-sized,TGTGCCAGCAGTGAGACCTTCGGGAACACTGAAGCTTTCTTT,CASSETFGNTEAFF
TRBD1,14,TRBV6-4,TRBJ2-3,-,TGTGCCAGCAGTACAGGGGCGGGCACAGATACGCAGTATTTT,CASSTGAGTDTQYF
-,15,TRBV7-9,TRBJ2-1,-,TGTGCCAGCAGCTTAAGGGGGATGGAATTCAATGAGCAGTTCTTC,CASSLRGMEFNEQFF
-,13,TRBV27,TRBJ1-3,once,TGTGCCAGCAGTTGGAGCTCTGGAAACACCATATATTTT,CASSWSSGNTIYF
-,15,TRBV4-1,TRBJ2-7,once,TGCGCCAGCAGCCCAGGTACTAGCCAATCCTACGAGCAGTACTTC,CASSPGTSQSYEQYF
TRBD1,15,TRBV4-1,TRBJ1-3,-,TGCGCCAGCAGCCAAGGACAGGGTGGCGGAAACACCATATATTTT,CASSQGQGGGNTIYF
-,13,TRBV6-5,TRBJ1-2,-,TGTGCCAGCCGTCCAGATATCGGCTATGGCTACACCTTC,CASRPDIGYGYTF